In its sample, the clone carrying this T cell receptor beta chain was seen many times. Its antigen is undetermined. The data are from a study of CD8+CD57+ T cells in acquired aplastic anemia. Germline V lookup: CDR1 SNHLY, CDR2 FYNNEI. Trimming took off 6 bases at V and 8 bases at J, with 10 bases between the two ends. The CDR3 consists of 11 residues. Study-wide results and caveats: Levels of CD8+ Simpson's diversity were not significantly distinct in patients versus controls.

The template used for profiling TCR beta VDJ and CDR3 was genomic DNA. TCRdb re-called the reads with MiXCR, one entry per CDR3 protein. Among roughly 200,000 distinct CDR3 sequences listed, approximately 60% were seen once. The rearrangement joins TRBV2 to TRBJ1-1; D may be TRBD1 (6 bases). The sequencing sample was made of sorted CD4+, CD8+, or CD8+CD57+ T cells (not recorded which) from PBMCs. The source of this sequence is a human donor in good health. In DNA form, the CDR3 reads TGTGCCAGCAGGACAGGCTCCGAAGCTTTCTTT. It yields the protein CASRTGSEAFF.